This T cell receptor (beta chain) was retrieved from a study of blood T cell repertoires in COVID-19. About the study: Researchers got acute and convalescent COVID-19 samples from the United States, Italy and Spain.

Everyone who took part was roughly 18 to 100 years old, and they came from 24 US areas. The method was immunoSEQ multiplex PCR; TCRdb's version includes in-frame clones alone and lacks a portion of them. The sample includes under 300,000 clones, approximately 92% seen only once; the top ten take approximately 2.5%. The CDR3 runs to 13 residues. J was trimmed by 9 bases and V by 6 bases; bases with no gene match: 6. Germline V gene sequence: CDR1 MNHEY, CDR2 SVGAGI. Sequenced input: PBMCs or T cells enriched from blood (not recorded which). This sequence joins TRBV6-5 and TRBJ1-5; 9 positions agree with TRBD1. The clonotype comes from a young woman who had recovered from COVID-19. The CDR3 is CASRLTGGRPQHF. The CDR3, as DNA: TGTGCCAGCAGACTGACAGGGGGGAGGCCCCAGCATTTT.